This T cell receptor beta chain was captured by sequencing in a study of shared clonotypes between healthy human individuals. Sequencing was performed on unsorted PBMC DNA using ten immunoSEQ deep assay plates. Clones were read by immunoSEQ multiplex PCR, and TCRdb kept only the in-frame ones, dropping some. The table has about 490,000 clones, over 65% seen once. The CDR3 totals 17 residues. Germline-derived CDR1 and CDR2 are MDHEN and SYDVKM. J lost 0 bases, V lost 6 bases, and 11 bases had no gene match. The origin of this receptor is a woman aged 35 to 49 in good health. Some clones in this sample may be carry-over from other donors' samples. The sequenced material came from PBMCs. The genes are TRBV28 and TRBJ2-1, with 7 bases lining up with TRBD2. CDR3: CASSQSRAGLSYNEQFF. Here the CDR3 DNA reads TGTGCCAGCAGCCAAAGTAGAGCGGGACTCTCCTACAATGAGCAGTTCTTC.